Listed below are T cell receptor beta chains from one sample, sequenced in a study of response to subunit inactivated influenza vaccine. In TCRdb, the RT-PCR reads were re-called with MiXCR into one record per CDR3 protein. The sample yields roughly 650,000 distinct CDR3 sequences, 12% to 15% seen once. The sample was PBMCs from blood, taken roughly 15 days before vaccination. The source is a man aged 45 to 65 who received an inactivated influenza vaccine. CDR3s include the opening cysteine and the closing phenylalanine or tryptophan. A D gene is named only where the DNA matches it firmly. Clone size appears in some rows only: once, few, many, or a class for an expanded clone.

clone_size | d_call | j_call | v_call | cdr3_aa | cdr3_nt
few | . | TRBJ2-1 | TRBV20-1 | CSARVIGGTYNEQFF | TGCAGTGCTAGAGTCATCGGGGGAACTTACAATGAGCAGTTCTTC
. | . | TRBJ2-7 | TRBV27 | CASQEFSYEQYF | TGTGCCAGTCAAGAGTTTTCCTACGAGCAGTACTTC
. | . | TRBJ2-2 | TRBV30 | CAWSVIAGELFF | TGTGCCTGGAGTGTAATCGCCGGGGAGCTGTTTTTT
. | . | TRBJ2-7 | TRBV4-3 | CASSPADTGAYEQYF | TGCGCCAGCAGCCCGGCGGACACAGGAGCGTACGAGCAGTACTTC
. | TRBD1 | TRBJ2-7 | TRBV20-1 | CSARDWGRGLSYEQYF | TGCAGTGCTAGAGATTGGGGCAGGGGGCTCTCCTACGAGCAGTACTTC
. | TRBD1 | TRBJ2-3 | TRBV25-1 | CASSEWAQGARLTQYF | TGTGCCAGCAGTGAATGGGCGCAGGGGGCGCGTCTCACGCAGTATTTT
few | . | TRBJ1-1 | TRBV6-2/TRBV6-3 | CASSYLRENTEAFF | TGTGCCAGCAGTTACCTGCGGGAGAACACTGAAGCTTTCTTT
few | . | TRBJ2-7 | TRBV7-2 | CASSPEVGEQYF | TGTGCCAGCAGTCCCGAGGTAGGAGAGCAGTACTTC
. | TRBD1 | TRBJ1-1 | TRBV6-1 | CASSGFRDSSEAFF | TGTGCCAGCAGTGGATTCCGGGACAGCAGTGAAGCTTTCTTT
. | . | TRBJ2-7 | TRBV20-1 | CSARSGGQKGEQYF | TGCAGTGCTCGCTCGGGGGGACAAAAGGGCGAGCAGTACTTC
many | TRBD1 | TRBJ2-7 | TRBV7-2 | CASSLEVVTGASF | TGTGCCAGCAGCTTAGAAGTGGTGACAGGGGCGAGCTTC
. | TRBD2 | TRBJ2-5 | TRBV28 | CATKGIGREETQYF | TGTGCCACCAAAGGGATTGGGAGGGAAGAGACCCAGTACTTC
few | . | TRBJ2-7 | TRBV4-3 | CASSQAGGESSYEQYF | TGCGCCAGCAGCCAAGCAGGTGGGGAGAGCTCCTACGAGCAGTACTTC
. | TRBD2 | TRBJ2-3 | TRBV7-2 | CASSLAPGGPTRTDTQYF | TGTGCCAGCAGCTTAGCCCCGGGGGGGCCCACCCGCACAGATACGCAGTATTTT
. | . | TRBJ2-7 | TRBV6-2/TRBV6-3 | CASSYSGRGMREQYF | TGTGCCAGCAGTTACTCAGGACGGGGGATGAGGGAGCAGTACTTC
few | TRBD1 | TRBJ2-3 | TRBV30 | CAYQDRGRDTQYF | TGTGCCTACCAGGACAGGGGGCGAGATACGCAGTATTTT
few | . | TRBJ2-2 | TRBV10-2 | CAGGGELFF | TGCGCCGGGGGCGGGGAGCTGTTTTTT
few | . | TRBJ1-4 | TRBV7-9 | CASSLALSGGGEKLFF | TGTGCCAGCAGCTTAGCGCTTTCCGGAGGCGGTGAAAAACTGTTTTTT
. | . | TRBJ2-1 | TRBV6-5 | CASSYSLLNEQFF | TGTGCCAGCAGTTACAGTCTCTTAAATGAGCAGTTCTTC
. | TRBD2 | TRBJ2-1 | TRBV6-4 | CASSPSGRAFNEQFF | TGTGCCAGCAGCCCAAGCGGGAGGGCTTTTAATGAGCAGTTCTTC
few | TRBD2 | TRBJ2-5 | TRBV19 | CASSILAGVGETQYF | TGTGCCAGTAGTATTTTAGCGGGAGTTGGAGAGACCCAGTACTTC
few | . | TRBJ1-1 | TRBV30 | CAWRAQLNTEAFF | TGTGCCTGGAGGGCCCAGTTGAACACTGAAGCTTTCTTT
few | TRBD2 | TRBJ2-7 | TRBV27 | CASTLYQGAGEQYF | TGTGCCAGCACCCTTTACCAGGGAGCGGGAGAGCAGTACTTC
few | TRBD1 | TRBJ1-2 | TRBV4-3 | CASSLVGGTDYGYTF | TGCGCCAGCAGCCTGGTGGGGGGGACAGATTATGGCTACACCTTC
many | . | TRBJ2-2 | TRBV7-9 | CASSPYTTTGELFF | TGTGCCAGCAGCCCCTACACGACCACCGGGGAGCTGTTTTTT
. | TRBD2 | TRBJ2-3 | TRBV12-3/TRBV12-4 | CASRTSGTRTDTQYF | TGTGCCAGCAGAACTAGCGGGACTAGGACAGATACGCAGTATTTT
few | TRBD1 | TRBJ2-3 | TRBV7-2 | CASSSQGARADTQYF | TGTGCCAGCAGCTCCCAGGGGGCGCGGGCAGATACGCAGTATTTT
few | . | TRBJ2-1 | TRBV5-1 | CASSENHNEQFF | TGCGCCAGCAGCGAGAATCACAATGAGCAGTTCTTC
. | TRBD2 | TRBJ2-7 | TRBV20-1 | CSASPTSGPYEQYF | TGCAGTGCTAGTCCGACTAGCGGCCCCTACGAGCAGTACTTC
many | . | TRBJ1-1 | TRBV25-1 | CASSETGEAFF | TGTGCCAGCAGTGAAACAGGGGAAGCTTTCTTT
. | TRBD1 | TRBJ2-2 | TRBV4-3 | CASSRGTGRTGELFF | TGCGCCAGCAGCCGAGGGACAGGGCGCACCGGGGAGCTGTTTTTT
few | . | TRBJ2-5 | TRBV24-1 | CATSDQDFGETQYF | TGTGCCACCAGTGACCAGGACTTCGGGGAGACCCAGTACTTC
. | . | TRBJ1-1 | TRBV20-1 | CSARVIVGEGMNTEAFF | TGCAGTGCTAGAGTGATCGTTGGGGAGGGGATGAACACTGAAGCTTTCTTT
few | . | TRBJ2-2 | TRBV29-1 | CSVHPGSGELFF | TGCAGCGTGCATCCTGGGTCCGGGGAGCTGTTTTTT
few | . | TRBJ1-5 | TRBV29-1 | CSVGQGNQPQHF | TGCAGCGTTGGACAGGGCAATCAGCCCCAGCATTTT
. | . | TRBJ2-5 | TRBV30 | CAWSAYQETQYF | TGTGCCTGGTCAGCGTACCAAGAGACCCAGTACTTC
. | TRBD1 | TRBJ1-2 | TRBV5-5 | CASSLEQGAHGYTF | TGTGCCAGCAGCTTGGAACAGGGGGCACATGGCTACACCTTC
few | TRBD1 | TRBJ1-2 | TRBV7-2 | CASSLGGQAHGYTF | TGTGCCAGCAGCTTAGGAGGACAGGCTCATGGCTACACCTTC
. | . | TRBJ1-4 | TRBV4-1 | CASSQLRGEKLFF | TGCGCCAGCAGCCAACTTCGTGGAGAAAAACTGTTTTTT
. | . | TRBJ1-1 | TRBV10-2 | CASRAGANTEAFF | TGCGCCAGCAGGGCAGGGGCGAACACTGAAGCTTTCTTT
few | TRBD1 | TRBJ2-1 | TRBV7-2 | CASSLGDRVGEQFF | TGTGCCAGCAGCTTAGGGGACAGGGTCGGTGAGCAGTTCTTC
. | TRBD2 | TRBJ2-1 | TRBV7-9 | CASSLTGTSGFYNEQFF | TGTGCCAGCAGCTTAACTGGGACTAGCGGGTTTTACAATGAGCAGTTCTTC
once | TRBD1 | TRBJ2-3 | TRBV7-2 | CASGLRTGEADTQYF | TGTGCCAGCGGCCTGCGGACAGGGGAGGCAGATACGCAGTATTTT
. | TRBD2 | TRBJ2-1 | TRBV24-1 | CATSDASGMSSYNEQFF | TGTGCCACCAGTGATGCTAGCGGGATGAGCTCCTACAATGAGCAGTTCTTC
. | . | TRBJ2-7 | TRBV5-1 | CASSVDNSYEQYF | TGCGCCAGCAGCGTGGACAACTCCTACGAGCAGTACTTC
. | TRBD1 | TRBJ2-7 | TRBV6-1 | CASSPPTGQGISYEQYF | TGTGCCAGCAGTCCCCCCACCGGACAGGGAATATCCTACGAGCAGTACTTC
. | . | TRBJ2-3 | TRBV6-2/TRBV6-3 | CASSYPQGATDTQYF | TGTGCCAGCAGTTACCCCCAGGGTGCGACAGATACGCAGTATTTT
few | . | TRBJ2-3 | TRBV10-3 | CAISSPGRTDTQYF | TGTGCCATCAGTTCGCCGGGAAGGACAGATACGCAGTATTTT
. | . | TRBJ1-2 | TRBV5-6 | CASSLVWSPNYGYTF | TGTGCCAGCAGCTTGGTTTGGTCTCCTAACTATGGCTACACCTTC
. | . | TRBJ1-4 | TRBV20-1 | CSAREAESNEKLFF | TGCAGTGCTAGAGAGGCAGAATCTAATGAAAAACTGTTTTTT
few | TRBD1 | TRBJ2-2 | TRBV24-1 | CATSDPLPGTGYTGELFF | TGTGCCACCAGTGATCCTCTTCCCGGGACAGGTTACACCGGGGAGCTGTTTTTT
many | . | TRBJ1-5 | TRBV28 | CASSLGGVRSNQPQHF | TGTGCCAGCAGTTTAGGCGGGGTTAGGAGCAATCAGCCCCAGCATTTT
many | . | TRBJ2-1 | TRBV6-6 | CASSLMDEQFF | TGTGCCAGCAGTCTAATGGATGAGCAGTTCTTC
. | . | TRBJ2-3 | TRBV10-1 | CASSERTDTQYF | TGCGCCAGCAGTGAGCGAACAGATACGCAGTATTTT
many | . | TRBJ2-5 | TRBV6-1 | CASSVNEAALGAQYF | TGTGCCAGCAGTGTTAATGAGGCAGCTTTAGGGGCCCAGTACTTC